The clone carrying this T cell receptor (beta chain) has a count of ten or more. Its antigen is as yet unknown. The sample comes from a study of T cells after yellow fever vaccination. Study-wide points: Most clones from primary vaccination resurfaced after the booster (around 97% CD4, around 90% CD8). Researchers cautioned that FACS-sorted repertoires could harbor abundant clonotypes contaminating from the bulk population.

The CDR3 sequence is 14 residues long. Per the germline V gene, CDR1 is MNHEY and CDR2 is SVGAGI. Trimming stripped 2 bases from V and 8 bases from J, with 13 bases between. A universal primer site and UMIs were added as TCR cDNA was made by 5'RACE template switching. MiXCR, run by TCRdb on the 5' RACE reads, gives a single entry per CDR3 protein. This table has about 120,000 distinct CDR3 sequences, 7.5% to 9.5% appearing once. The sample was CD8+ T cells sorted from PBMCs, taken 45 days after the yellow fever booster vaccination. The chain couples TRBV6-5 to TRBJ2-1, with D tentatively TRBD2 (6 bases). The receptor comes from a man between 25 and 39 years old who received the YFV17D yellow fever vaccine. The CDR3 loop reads CASSYLTSSDEQFF. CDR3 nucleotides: TGTGCCAGCAGTTACCTTACTAGCAGCGATGAGCAGTTCTTC.